Listed below are T cell receptor beta chains from one sample, sequenced in a study of T cells in Graves' hyperthyroidism and ophthalmopathy. TCRdb processed the multiplex PCR reads anew with MiXCR; each CDR3 protein has one entry. Among 450,000 to 600,000 distinct CDR3 sequences listed, 14% were seen once. Sequenced sample: blood. The receptor source for this set is a middle-aged woman with Graves' hyperthyroidism. Both conserved end residues are part of each CDR3. A D gene is named only where the DNA matches it firmly. For some rows the clone size is stated as once, few or many, or as a class when expanded; others skip it.

abundance	j_gene	v_gene	d_gene	CDR3nt	CDR3aa
-	TRBJ2-7	TRBV11-2	-	TGTGCCAGCAGCGGGTCGTCGAGGACCATCTCCTACGAGCAGTACTTC	CASSGSSRTISYEQYF
many	TRBJ2-1	TRBV5-5	-	TGTGCCAGCAGCTTGGCCTTCCAGTTCGGTGGTAGTAGCCATGAGCAGTTCTTC	CASSLAFQFGGSSHEQFF
many	TRBJ2-2	TRBV7-2	TRBD2	TGTGCCAGCAGCTTAGAGGTGGGAGGGTCGGCTGGGGAGCTGTTTTTT	CASSLEVGGSAGELFF
few	TRBJ1-1	TRBV7-9	-	TGTGCCAGCAGCCCGATACAGGGATTCACTGAAGCTTTCTTT	CASSPIQGFTEAFF
-	TRBJ2-5	TRBV25-1	-	TGTGCCAGCAGTCGACTAGGGGAGACCCAGTACTTC	CASSRLGETQYF
many	TRBJ2-3	TRBV6-1	TRBD2	TGTGCCAGCAGGCCGCTAGCGGGAGCAGATACGCAGTATTTT	CASRPLAGADTQYF
many	TRBJ2-3	TRBV7-2	TRBD2	TGTGCCAGCAGCTTAGATGGGACTAGCGGGAGAGGCGATCTAGATACGCAGTATTTT	CASSLDGTSGRGDLDTQYF
-	TRBJ2-4	TRBV12-3/TRBV12-4	TRBD2	TGTGCCAGCAGTTCCCCCGGGACTAGCGGGAGGGCCAAAAACATTCAGTACTTC	CASSSPGTSGRAKNIQYF
-	TRBJ1-6	TRBV10-3	-	TGTGCCATCAGTGATGGGGCTTTGTATTCACCCCTCCACTTT	CAISDGALYSPLHF
many	TRBJ1-1	TRBV28	-	TGTGCCAGCAGTGTCGCGGGACAATCTGAAGCTTTCTTT	CASSVAGQSEAFF
many	TRBJ2-2	TRBV3-1	-	TGTGCCAGCAGTCGGGACTTGAACACCGGGGAGCTGTTTTTT	CASSRDLNTGELFF
many	TRBJ2-5	TRBV12-3/TRBV12-4	TRBD1	TGTGCCAGCAGCCCGAGAATTTCCGGACAGGGGGCTTCCCAGTACCAAGAGACCCAGTACTTC	CASSPRISGQGASQYQETQYF
few	TRBJ1-5	TRBV30	TRBD1	TGTGCCTGGAGTGAACAGGGGTATCAGCCCCAGCATTTT	CAWSEQGYQPQHF
many	TRBJ2-1	TRBV5-1	TRBD1	TGCGCCAGCAGCCGACAGGGTGAAACCTACAATGAGCAGTTCTTC	CASSRQGETYNEQFF
many	TRBJ2-3	TRBV20-1	-	TGCAGTGCTAGATCCGCGGAGCGGGCCTACACAGATACGCAGTATTTT	CSARSAERAYTDTQYF
-	TRBJ2-7	TRBV6-1	TRBD1	TGTGCCAGCAGTGTCACAGGGGGAGGACGGTTTGAGCAGTACTTC	CASSVTGGGRFEQYF